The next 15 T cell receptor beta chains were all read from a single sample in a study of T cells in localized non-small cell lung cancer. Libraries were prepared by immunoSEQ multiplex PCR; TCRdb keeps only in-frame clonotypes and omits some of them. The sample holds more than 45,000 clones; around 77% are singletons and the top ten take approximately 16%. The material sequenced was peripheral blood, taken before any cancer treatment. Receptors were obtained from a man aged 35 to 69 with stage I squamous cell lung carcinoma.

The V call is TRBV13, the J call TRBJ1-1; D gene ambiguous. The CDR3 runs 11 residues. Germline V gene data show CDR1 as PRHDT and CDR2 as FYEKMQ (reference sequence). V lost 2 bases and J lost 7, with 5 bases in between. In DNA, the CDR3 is TGTGCCAGCAGCTTATCCGGTGAAGCTTTCTTT. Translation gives CASSLSGEAFF.

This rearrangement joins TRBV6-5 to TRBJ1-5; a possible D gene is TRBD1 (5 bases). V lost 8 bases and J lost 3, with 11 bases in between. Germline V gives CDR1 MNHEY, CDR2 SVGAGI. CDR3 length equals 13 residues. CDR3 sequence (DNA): TGTGCCAGCCAACGGGGGGACAATCAGCCCCAGCATTTT. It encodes CASQRGDNQPQHF.

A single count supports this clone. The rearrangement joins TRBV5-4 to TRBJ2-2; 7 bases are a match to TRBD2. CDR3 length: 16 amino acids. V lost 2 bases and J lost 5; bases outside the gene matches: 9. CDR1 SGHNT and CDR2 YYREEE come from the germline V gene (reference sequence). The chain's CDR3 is CASSFSRGDLTGELFF. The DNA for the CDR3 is TGTGCCAGCAGCTTCAGCCGGGGGGACCTAACCGGGGAGCTGTTTTTT.

In nucleotides, the CDR3 is TGTGCCAGCAGTGGAACTACAGGGGGTGAGCAGTTCTTC. Its protein is CASSGTTGGEQFF. J is TRBJ2-1 and V is TRBV2; 8 nucleotides align to TRBD1. Germline CDR1 SNHLY, CDR2 FYNNEI. V trimming: 4 bases; J trimming: 9 bases; junction bases outside the gene matches: 5. The CDR3 spans 13 residues.

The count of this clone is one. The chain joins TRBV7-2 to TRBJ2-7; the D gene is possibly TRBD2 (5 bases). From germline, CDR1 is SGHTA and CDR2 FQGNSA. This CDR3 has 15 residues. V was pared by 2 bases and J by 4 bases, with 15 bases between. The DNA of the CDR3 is TGTGCCAGCAGCTTATTCTCCGGGGAGCAATACGAGCAGTACTTC. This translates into CASSLFSGEQYEQYF.

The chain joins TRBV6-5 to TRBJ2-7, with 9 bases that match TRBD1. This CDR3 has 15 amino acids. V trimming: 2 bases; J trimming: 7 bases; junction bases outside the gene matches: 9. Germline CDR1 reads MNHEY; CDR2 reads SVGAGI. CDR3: CASSYGTGNLWEQYF. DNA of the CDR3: TGTGCCAGCAGTTACGGGACAGGGAATTTGTGGGAGCAGTACTTC.

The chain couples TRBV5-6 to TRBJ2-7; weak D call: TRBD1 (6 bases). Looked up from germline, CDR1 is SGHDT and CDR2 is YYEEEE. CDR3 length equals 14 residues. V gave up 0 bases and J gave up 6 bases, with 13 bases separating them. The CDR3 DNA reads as TGTGCCAGCAGCTTGGCGGCCCGAGGGGGCGAGCAGTACTTC. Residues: CASSLAARGGEQYF. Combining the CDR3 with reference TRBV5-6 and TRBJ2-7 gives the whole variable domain DAGVTQSPTHLIKTRGQQVTLRCSPKSGHDTVSWYQQALGQGPQFIFQYYEEEERQRGNFPDRFSGHQFPNYSSELNVNALLLGDSALYLCASSLAARGGEQYFGPGTRLTVT.

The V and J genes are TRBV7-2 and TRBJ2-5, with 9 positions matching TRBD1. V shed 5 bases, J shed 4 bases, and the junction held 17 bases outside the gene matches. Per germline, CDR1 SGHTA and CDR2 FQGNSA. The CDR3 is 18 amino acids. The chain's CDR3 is CASSPPHRQGGYGETQYF. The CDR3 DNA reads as TGTGCCAGCAGCCCCCCCCATCGACAGGGGGGATATGGAGAGACCCAGTACTTC. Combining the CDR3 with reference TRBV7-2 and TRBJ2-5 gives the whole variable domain GAGVSQSPSNKVTEKGKDVELRCDPISGHTALYWYRQSLGQGLEFLIYFQGNSAPDKSGLPSDRFSAERTGGSVSTLTIQRTQQEDSAVYLCASSPPHRQGGYGETQYFGPGTRLLVL.

The CDR3 sequence is CASSPGNGSYEQYF. The CDR3 coding sequence is TGCGCCAGCAGTCCAGGGAATGGGTCCTACGAGCAGTACTTC. The rearrangement joins TRBV23-1 to TRBJ2-7; weak D call: TRBD1 (5 bases). TRBV23-1 is known as an ORF, though its function is uncertain. V lost 4 bases and J 1 base, leaving 11 bases between the germline ends. The CDR3 spans 14 residues.

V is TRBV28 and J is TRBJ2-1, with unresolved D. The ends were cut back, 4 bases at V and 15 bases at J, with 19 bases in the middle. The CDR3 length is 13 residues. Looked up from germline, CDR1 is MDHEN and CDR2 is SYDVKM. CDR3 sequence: CASSYIVWAPRFF. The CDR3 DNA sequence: TGTGCCAGCAGTTATATCGTGTGGGCCCCCCGGTTCTTC.

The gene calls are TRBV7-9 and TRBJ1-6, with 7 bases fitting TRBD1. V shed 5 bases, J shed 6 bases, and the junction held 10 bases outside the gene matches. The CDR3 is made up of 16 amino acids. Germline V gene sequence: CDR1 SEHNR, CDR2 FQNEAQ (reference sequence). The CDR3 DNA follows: TGTGCCAGCAGCGCCCGCCATGGGACAGCTAATTCACCCCTCCACTTT. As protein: CASSARHGTANSPLHF.

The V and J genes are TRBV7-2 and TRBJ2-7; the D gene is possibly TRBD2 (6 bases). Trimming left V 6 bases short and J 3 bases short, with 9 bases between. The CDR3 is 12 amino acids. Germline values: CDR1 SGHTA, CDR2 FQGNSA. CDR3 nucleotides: TGTGCCAGCAGGCGGGACCTCTACGAGCAGTACTTC. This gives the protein CASRRDLYEQYF.

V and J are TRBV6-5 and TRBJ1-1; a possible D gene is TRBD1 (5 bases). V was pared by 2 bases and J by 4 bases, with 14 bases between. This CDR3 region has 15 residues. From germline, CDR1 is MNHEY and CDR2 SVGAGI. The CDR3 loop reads CASSYDSSTPTEAFF. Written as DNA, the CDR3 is TGTGCCAGCAGTTACGACAGCTCAACCCCCACTGAAGCTTTCTTT.

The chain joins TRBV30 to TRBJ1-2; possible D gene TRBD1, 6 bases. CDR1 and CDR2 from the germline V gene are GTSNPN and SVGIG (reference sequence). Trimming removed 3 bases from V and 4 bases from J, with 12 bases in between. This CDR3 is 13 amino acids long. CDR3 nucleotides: TGTGCCTGGAGGGTAAAAGGGGGCTATGGCTACACCTTC. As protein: CAWRVKGGYGYTF.

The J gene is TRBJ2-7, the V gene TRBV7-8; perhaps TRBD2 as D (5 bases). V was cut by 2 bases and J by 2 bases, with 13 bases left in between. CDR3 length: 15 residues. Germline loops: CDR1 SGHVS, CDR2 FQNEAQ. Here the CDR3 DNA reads TGTGCCAGCAGCTTAAAGGCAGACGGGGCCTACGAGCAGTACTTC. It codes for CASSLKADGAYEQYF.